This is a list of T cell receptor beta chains from one sample in a study of control samples from healthy donors and cancer patients. The repertoire was sequenced with immunoSEQ multiplex PCR; TCRdb's copy has only in-frame clones and lacks some. The table lists approximately 53,000 clones, approximately 90% of them singletons. The sample consisted of PBMCs. The receptors derive from a man aged 30 to 45 with colorectal cancer. Each CDR3 is given with its conserved first and last residue. The D gene is left open where the match is weak. For some rows the clone size is stated as once, few or many, or as a class when expanded; others skip it.

v_gene	j_gene	abundance	d_gene	CDR3aa	CDR3nt
TRBV6-2/TRBV6-3	TRBJ2-2	NA	NA	CASSWGDTGELFF	TGTGCCAGCAGTTGGGGGGACACCGGGGAGCTGTTTTTT
TRBV11-2	TRBJ2-7	NA	NA	CASSLEGGHPYEQYF	TGTGCCAGCAGCTTAGAGGGAGGACACCCCTACGAGCAGTACTTC
TRBV3-1/TRBV3-2	TRBJ2-1	NA	TRBD2	CASSQPGTSNEQFF	TGTGCCAGCAGCCAGCCCGGGACTAGCAATGAGCAGTTCTTC
TRBV11-2	TRBJ1-6	NA	NA	CASSLYGGRDSPLHF	TGTGCCAGCAGCTTGTACGGGGGCCGGGATTCACCCCTCCACTTT
TRBV30	TRBJ2-2	once	TRBD2	CASRLAGYDTGELFF	TGTGCCAGTCGACTAGCGGGGTATGACACCGGGGAGCTGTTTTTT
TRBV24-1	TRBJ2-5	NA	NA	CATSDSVLGETQYF	TGTGCCACCAGTGATTCGGTCCTCGGGGAGACCCAGTACTTC
TRBV6-1	TRBJ2-3	NA	NA	CASSDLGNRAFTDTQYF	TGTGCCAGCAGTGATTTGGGAAATAGGGCCTTCACAGATACGCAGTATTTT
TRBV9	TRBJ2-2	NA	NA	CASSVDRVTGELFF	TGTGCCAGCAGCGTAGATAGGGTTACCGGGGAGCTGTTTTTT
TRBV30	TRBJ1-2	NA	NA	CAWSAPKHGSYGYTF	TGTGCCTGGAGTGCACCCAAACATGGGAGCTATGGCTACACCTTC
TRBV25-1	TRBJ1-6	NA	NA	CASSDDFSYNSPLHF	TGTGCCAGCAGTGACGACTTCTCCTATAATTCACCCCTCCACTTT